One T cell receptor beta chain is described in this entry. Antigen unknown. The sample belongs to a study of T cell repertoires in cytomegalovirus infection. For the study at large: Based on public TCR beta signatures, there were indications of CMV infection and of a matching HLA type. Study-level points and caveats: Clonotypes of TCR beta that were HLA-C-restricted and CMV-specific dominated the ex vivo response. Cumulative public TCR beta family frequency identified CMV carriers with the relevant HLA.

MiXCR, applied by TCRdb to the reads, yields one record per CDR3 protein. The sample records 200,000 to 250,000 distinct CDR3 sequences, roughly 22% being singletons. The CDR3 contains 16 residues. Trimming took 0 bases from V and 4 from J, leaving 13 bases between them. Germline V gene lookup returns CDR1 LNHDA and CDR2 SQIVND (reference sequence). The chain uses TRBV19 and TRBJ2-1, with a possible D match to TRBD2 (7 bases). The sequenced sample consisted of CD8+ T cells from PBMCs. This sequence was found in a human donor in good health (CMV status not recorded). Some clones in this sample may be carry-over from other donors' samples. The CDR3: CASSIEAGAVYNEQFF. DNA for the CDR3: TGTGCCAGTAGTATAGAGGCGGGGGCCGTTTACAATGAGCAGTTCTTC.